Below, one T cell receptor (beta chain) is given with its context. The CDR3 consists of 13 residues. Trimming left V 4 bases short and J 4 bases short, with 10 bases between. This specimen comes from a study of blood T cell repertoires in COVID-19. Some clones are missing from TCRdb's copy, which holds only in-frame ones; the method was immunoSEQ multiplex PCR. The sample carries roughly 240,000 clones, roughly 85% recorded once. The TCR was taken from a man aged 45-60 years with COVID-19, enrolled during active disease. Sequences were obtained from peripheral blood. The chain couples TRBV12-3 or TRBV12-4 to TRBJ1-1; perhaps TRBD1 as D (5 bases). The CDR3 sequence is CASSSTGGTEAFF. DNA for the CDR3: TGTGCCAGCAGTTCGACGGGGGGCACTGAAGCTTTCTTT.